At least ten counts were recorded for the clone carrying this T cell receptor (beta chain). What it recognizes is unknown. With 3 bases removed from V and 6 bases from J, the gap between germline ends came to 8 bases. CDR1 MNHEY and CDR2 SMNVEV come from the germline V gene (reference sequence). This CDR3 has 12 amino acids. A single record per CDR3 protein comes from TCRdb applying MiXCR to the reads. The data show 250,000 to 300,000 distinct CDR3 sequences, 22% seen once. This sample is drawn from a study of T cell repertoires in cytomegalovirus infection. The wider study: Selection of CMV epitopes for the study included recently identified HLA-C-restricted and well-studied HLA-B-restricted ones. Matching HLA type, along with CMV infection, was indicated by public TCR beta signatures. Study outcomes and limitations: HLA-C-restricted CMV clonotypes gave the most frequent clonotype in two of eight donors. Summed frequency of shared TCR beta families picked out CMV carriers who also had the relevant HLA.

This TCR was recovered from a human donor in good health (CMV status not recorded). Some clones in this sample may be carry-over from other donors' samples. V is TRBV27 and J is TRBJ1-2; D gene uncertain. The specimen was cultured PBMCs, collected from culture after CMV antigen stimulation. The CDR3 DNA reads TGTGCCAGCAGTTTGCCTGGGAATGGCTACACCTTC. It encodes CASSLPGNGYTF.